The 21 T cell receptor beta chains below were found in one sample sequenced in a study of blood T cells in healthy people across ages. A second PCR, run for about 7 to 11 cycles, used a sample-barcoded 5' primer plus a J-beta primer mix. TCRdb reprocessed the 5' RACE reads with MiXCR, giving one entry per CDR3 protein. Among hundreds of thousands of distinct CDR3 sequences listed, roughly 64% were seen once. The sample comprised blood. These receptors were taken from a man aged 25-45 years in good health.

The V and J genes are TRBV6-5 and TRBJ1-6, with TRBD1 as a possible D gene (6 bases). Trimming took 0 bases from V and 6 from J, leaving 18 bases between them. Germline V gene lookup returns CDR1 MNHEY and CDR2 SVGAGI. The CDR3 has 18 amino acids. CDR3 protein: CASSYSNLGGFGNSPLHF. The CDR3 DNA sequence: TGTGCCAGCAGTTACTCGAATCTGGGGGGCTTCGGTAATTCACCCCTCCACTTT.

The chain links TRBV5-6 to TRBJ1-2; 7 bases agree with TRBD1. The germline CDR1 and CDR2 sequences are SGHDT and YYEEEE. V gave up 4 bases and J gave up 5 bases; unmatched junction bases: 8. The CDR3 length is 14 residues. For the CDR3, the DNA is TGTGCCAGCAGCGTCGACAGGGCCCTGTATGGCTACACCTTC. Its translation is CASSVDRALYGYTF.

Turning to this clonotype: At one of its ends the junction is not consistent with the germline gene, which may arise from a read error. The chain recombines TRBV7-7 with TRBJ2-1, with D possibly being TRBD2 (5 bases). CDR3 length: 14 residues. Germline CDR1 is SSHAT and CDR2 is FNYEAQ (reference sequence). The CDR3 region is CASSVGLASNEQFF. CDR3 nucleotide sequence: TGTGCTAGCAGCGTAGGGCTAGCATCCAATGAGCAGTTCTTC.

This clonotype was detected only a few times. This sequence joins TRBV7-2 and TRBJ1-6; D perhaps matches TRBD1 (5 bases). V shed 3 bases and J shed 10 bases, with 16 bases lying between them. This CDR3 is built from 15 residues. CDR1 and CDR2 (germline): SGHTA, FQGNSA. The CDR3 sequence: CASSFFDSTESPLHF. The CDR3 DNA is TGTGCCAGCAGCTTTTTTGACAGCACCGAGTCACCCCTCCACTTT.

The chain carries TRBV6-1 and TRBJ2-7; D might be TRBD2 (5 bases). Germline V gene data show CDR1 as MNHNS and CDR2 as SASEGT. The CDR3 totals 13 residues. Trimming stripped 3 bases from V and 7 bases from J, with 13 bases between. DNA of the CDR3: TGTGCCAGCAGTGATCTCGGGGAAGGTGAGCAGTACTTC. It is translated as CASSDLGEGEQYF.

This clonotype was counted a few times. The chain couples TRBV6-2 or TRBV6-3 to TRBJ2-3; tentatively, D is TRBD2 (6 bases). The CDR3 has 16 amino acids. The germline V and J ends were trimmed by 4 bases and 4 bases, with 18 bases remaining between them. Germline V gene lookup returns CDR1 MNHEY and CDR2 SVGEGT. The CDR3 spells CASSSPKFREPDTQYF. The CDR3 nucleotides are TGTGCCAGCAGTTCCCCGAAGTTCCGGGAGCCAGATACGCAGTATTTT.

The J gene is TRBJ2-7, the V gene TRBV12-3 or TRBV12-4, with 9 bases aligning to TRBD2. This CDR3 region has 15 residues. Trimming at V came to 0 bases and at J to 2 bases, leaving 2 bases not matched to a gene. The CDR3 protein is CASSLALAGAYEQYF. The DNA of the CDR3 is TGTGCCAGCAGTTTAGCTTTAGCGGGGGCCTACGAGCAGTACTTC.

V and J are TRBV7-8 and TRBJ1-1, with D hard to call. Germline V gene lookup returns CDR1 SGHVS and CDR2 FQNEAQ. This CDR3 comprises 15 residues. Trimming shortened V by 1 base and J by 1 base, and 10 bases separated the two germline ends. The CDR3 region has the DNA TGTGCCAGCAGCTTAGATTTCCGGCCGAACACTGAAGCTTTCTTT. This encodes CASSLDFRPNTEAFF.

This sequence joins TRBV7-3 and TRBJ2-1; D not certain. CDR1 is SGHTA, CDR2 FQGTGA, per germline. The V gene lost 5 bases and the J gene lost 9 bases, with 11 bases spanning the gap. This CDR3 comprises 12 residues. The CDR3 DNA reads as TGTGCCAGCAGCAGAAATCCGGGTGAGCAGTTCTTC. Translating it yields CASSRNPGEQFF.

This clonotype was counted once. This rearrangement joins TRBV20-1 to TRBJ2-4, with 9 positions matching TRBD1. Matching the DNA end better, TRBJ2-7 makes the J call doubtful. Germline-derived CDR1 and CDR2 are DFQATT and SNEGSKA (reference sequence). The CDR3 extends over 14 amino acids. In DNA, the CDR3 is TGCAGTGCCGGGTACCGGGACAGGGTAGACGAGCAGTACTTC. As protein: CSAGYRDRVDEQYF.

The chain couples TRBV20-1 to TRBJ2-7, with 11 nucleotides matching TRBD2. CDR3 length: 14 amino acids. Per germline, CDR1 DFQATT and CDR2 SNEGSKA (reference sequence). V was pared by 8 bases and J by 0 bases, with 6 bases of the junction left unmatched. The CDR3 is CSHYSGRVSYEQYF. CDR3 bases: TGCAGTCATTATAGCGGGAGGGTCTCCTACGAGCAGTACTTC.

This chain uses TRBV20-1 with TRBJ1-1; D not resolved. Looked up from germline, CDR1 is DFQATT and CDR2 is SNEGSKA (reference sequence). The CDR3 runs to 13 residues. Trimming left V 0 bases short and J 1 base short, with 6 bases between. The DNA of the CDR3 is TGCAGTGCTAGAGAAACGGCGAACACTGAAGCTTTCTTT. Translation gives CSARETANTEAFF.

The chain combines TRBV4-3 with TRBJ2-3; D tentatively fits TRBD1 or TRBD2 (5 bases each). In germline, CDR1 is LGHNA, CDR2 YSLEER. The CDR3 has 16 amino acids. The V and J ends lost 1 base and 4 bases respectively, with 15 bases between them. As DNA, the CDR3 is TGCGCCAGCAGCCAAGCACGGGGCGTCAGGGCAGATACGCAGTATTTT. It codes for CASSQARGVRADTQYF.

The V gene is TRBV12-3 or TRBV12-4, the J gene TRBJ2-1; D tentatively reads TRBD1 or TRBD2 (5 bases each). This CDR3 is built from 15 residues. V was cut by 1 base and J by 6 bases, with 13 bases left in between. CDR3 amino acids: CASSLGEGFGNEQFF. CDR3 coding DNA: TGTGCCAGCAGTTTAGGAGAGGGGTTTGGCAATGAGCAGTTCTTC.

The gene calls are TRBV12-3 or TRBV12-4 and TRBJ2-1; 9 positions match TRBD2. The assigned J gene may be wrong: the sequence end matches TRBJ2-7 better. This CDR3 spans 15 amino acids. The CDR3 sequence: CASSPQAGGSNEQYF. CDR3 in DNA: TGTGCCAGCAGTCCCCAAGCGGGGGGCTCCAATGAGCAGTACTTC.

This chain uses TRBV11-2 with TRBJ2-5; tentatively, D is TRBD1 (6 bases). Trimming pared 5 bases from V and 4 bases from J, leaving 14 bases between. The germline V gene has CDR1 SGHAT and CDR2 FQNNGV. This CDR3 has 14 residues. DNA of the CDR3: TGTGCCAGCAGCGACAGGACCAGGAGAGAGACCCAGTACTTC. As protein: CASSDRTRRETQYF.

The chain links TRBV6-2 or TRBV6-3 to TRBJ2-5; 7 bases are shared with TRBD1. V shed 2 bases, J shed 1 base, and the junction held 4 bases outside the gene matches. The CDR3 sequence is 15 residues long. Looked up from germline, CDR1 is MNHEY and CDR2 is SVGEGT. The chain's CDR3 is CASSYPQGRQETQYF. The CDR3 nucleotides read TGTGCCAGCAGTTACCCACAGGGGCGCCAAGAGACCCAGTACTTC.

The J gene is TRBJ2-5, the V gene TRBV7-8, with 7 bases that match TRBD2. The J call may not be correct, given that the DNA end is closer to TRBJ2-7. CDR1 SGHVS and CDR2 FQNEAQ come from the germline V gene. The CDR3 extends over 16 amino acids. As DNA, the CDR3 is TGTGCCAGCAGATCACAAGGACTAGTTGTACCCTACGAGCAGTACTTC. The encoded protein is CASRSQGLVVPYEQYF.

This chain connects TRBV6-5 to TRBJ2-5; 8 positions match TRBD2. The J call is in doubt because the DNA end fits TRBJ2-7 better. In germline, CDR1 is MNHEY, CDR2 SVGAGI. This CDR3 has 15 residues. The CDR3 DNA follows: TGTGCCAGCAGTTACGCGGAACTAGCGGAGAACGAGCAGTACTTC. Translation gives CASSYAELAENEQYF.

The V and J genes are TRBV7-9 and TRBJ1-1, with D possibly being TRBD1 (5 bases). CDR3 size: 14 residues. CDR1 is SEHNR, CDR2 FQNEAQ, per germline (reference sequence). V was shortened by 7 bases and J by 1 base, with 13 bases between the two germline ends. As DNA, the CDR3 is TGTGCCAGCAAACCGGGACCCTGGAACACTGAAGCTTTCTTT. Protein product: CASKPGPWNTEAFF.

The chain uses TRBV29-1 and TRBJ2-7, with 9 bases matching TRBD2. The CDR3 consists of 14 residues. From germline, CDR1 is SQVTM and CDR2 ANQGSEA. Trimming took 2 bases from V and 5 from J; bases not matched to a gene: 7. The CDR3 loop reads CSVELVAGVDEQYF. The CDR3 DNA is TGCAGCGTTGAATTGGTAGCGGGGGTGGACGAGCAGTACTTC.